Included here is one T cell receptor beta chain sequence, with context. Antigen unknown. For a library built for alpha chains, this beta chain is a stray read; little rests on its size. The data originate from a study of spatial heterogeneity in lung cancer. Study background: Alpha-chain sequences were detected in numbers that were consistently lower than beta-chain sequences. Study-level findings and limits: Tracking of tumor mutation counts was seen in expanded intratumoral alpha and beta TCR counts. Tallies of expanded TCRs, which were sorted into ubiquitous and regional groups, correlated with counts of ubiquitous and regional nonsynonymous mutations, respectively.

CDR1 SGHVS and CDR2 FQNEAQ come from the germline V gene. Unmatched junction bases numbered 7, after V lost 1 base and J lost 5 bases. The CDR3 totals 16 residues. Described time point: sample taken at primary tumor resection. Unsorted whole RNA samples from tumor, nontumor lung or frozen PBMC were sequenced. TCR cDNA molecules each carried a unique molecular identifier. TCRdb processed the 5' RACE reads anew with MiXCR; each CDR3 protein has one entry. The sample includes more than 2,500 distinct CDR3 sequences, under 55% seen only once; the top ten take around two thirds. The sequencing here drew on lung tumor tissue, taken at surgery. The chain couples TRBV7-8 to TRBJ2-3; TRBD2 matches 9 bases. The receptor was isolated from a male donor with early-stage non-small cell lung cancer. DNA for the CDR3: TGTGCCAGCAGCTTAGAGCCTAGCGGGGTTATAGATACGCAGTATTTT. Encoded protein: CASSLEPSGVIDTQYF.